One and the same sample provided the 25 T cell receptor beta chains below, sequenced in a study of blood T cell repertoires in COVID-19. Clones were read by immunoSEQ multiplex PCR, and TCRdb kept only the in-frame ones, dropping some. The sample contains approximately 220,000 clones, 65% to 90% of which appear only once. The specimen was PBMCs or T cells enriched from blood (not recorded which). The receptors were sampled from a woman between 25 and 40 years old who had been exposed to COVID-19.

This rearrangement joins TRBV9 to TRBJ2-3, with D tentatively TRBD1 (5 bases). The V gene lost 0 bases and the J gene lost 0 bases, with 5 bases spanning the gap. The CDR3 runs 14 residues. From germline, CDR1 is SGDLS and CDR2 YYNGEE. The CDR3 here is CASSVGGSTDTQYF. CDR3 sequence (DNA): TGTGCCAGCAGCGTAGGGGGCAGCACAGATACGCAGTATTTT.

The rearrangement uses TRBV30 and TRBJ2-7, with 7 bases matching TRBD2. V lost 2 bases, J lost 2 bases, and 9 bases stayed unmatched. The CDR3 has 15 residues. CDR1 is GTSNPN, CDR2 SVGIG, per germline (reference sequence). CDR3 protein: CAWSPRGSGAYEQYF. The CDR3 DNA is TGTGCCTGGAGTCCAAGGGGAAGCGGGGCCTACGAGCAGTACTTC. Full variable domain (outside the CDR3, taken from reference TRBV30 and TRBJ2-7): SQTIHQWPATLVQPVGSPLSLECTVEGTSNPNLYWYRQAAGRGLQLLFYSVGIGQISSEVPQNLSASRPQDRQFILSSKKLLLSDSGFYLCAWSPRGSGAYEQYFGPGTRLTVT.

The gene calls are TRBV6-5 and TRBJ2-7; the match to TRBD2 covers 12 bases. The CDR3 runs to 15 residues. Losses at the gene ends were 5 bases for V and 3 bases for J; bases not matched to a gene: 5. Germline lookup yields CDR1 MNHEY and CDR2 SVGAGI. The CDR3 is CASSLAGGPDYEQYF. CDR3 in DNA: TGTGCCAGCAGTCTAGCGGGGGGGCCGGACTACGAGCAGTACTTC.

This chain connects TRBV5-4 to TRBJ2-7; perhaps TRBD1 as D (5 bases). The CDR3 is made up of 11 amino acids. Trimming left V 4 bases short and J 6 bases short, with 8 bases between. Per the germline V gene, CDR1 is SGHNT and CDR2 is YYREEE (reference sequence). CDR3 region: CASSMGLEQYF. CDR3 nucleotides: TGTGCCAGCAGCATGGGGCTCGAGCAGTACTTC.

The chain carries TRBV18 and TRBJ1-4; perhaps TRBD1 as D (5 bases). Germline V lookup: CDR1 KGHSH, CDR2 LQKENI. Trimming took off 3 bases at V and 2 bases at J, with 13 bases between the two ends. The CDR3 runs to 16 residues. The CDR3 DNA is TGTGCCAGCTCACCGGTACCGGGACTGACTAATGAAAAACTGTTTTTT. Residues: CASSPVPGLTNEKLFF. Combining the CDR3 with reference TRBV18 and TRBJ1-4 gives the whole variable domain NAGVMQNPRHLVRRRGQEARLRCSPMKGHSHVYWYRQLPEEGLKFMVYLQKENIIDESGMPKERFSAEFPKEGPSILRIQQVVRGDSAAYFCASSPVPGLTNEKLFFGSGTQLSVL.

The chain couples TRBV19 to TRBJ1-1; TRBD1 agrees at 7 bases. CDR1 and CDR2 from the germline V gene are LNHDA and SQIVND (reference sequence). The V and J ends lost 5 bases and 5 bases, in that order; junction bases with no gene match: 8. The CDR3 covers 14 residues. CDR3 bases: TGTGCCAGTAGTCAAGGGGGCGCGGGGACTGAAGCTTTCTTT. Encoded protein: CASSQGGAGTEAFF.

The chain has TRBV29-1 and TRBJ1-1, with D possibly TRBD1 on 6 matching bases. Germline-derived CDR1 and CDR2 are SQVTM and ANQGSEA. CDR3 length: 15 amino acids. Between the trimmed V and J ends, which lost 6 bases and 1 base, there was a span of 18 bases. The DNA of the CDR3 is TGCAGCGTCTCCACCGGGACACAGGGGAACACTGAAGCTTTCTTT. Its translation: CSVSTGTQGNTEAFF. Full variable domain (outside the CDR3, taken from reference TRBV29-1 and TRBJ1-1): SAVISQKPSRDICQRGTSLTIQCQVDSQVTMMFWYRQQPGQSLTLIATANQGSEATYESGFVIDKFPISRPNLTFSTLTVSNMSPEDSSIYLCSVSTGTQGNTEAFFGQGTRLTVV.

V usage is TRBV20-1 and J usage is TRBJ2-1; D is perhaps TRBD1 (5 bases). Germline values: CDR1 DFQATT, CDR2 SNEGSKA (reference sequence). The V end was cut by 6 bases, the J end by 10 bases, with 13 bases between. The CDR3 consists of 11 residues. As DNA, the CDR3 is TGCAGTGCAAGGGGCCCGAACGAGCAGTTCTTC. This encodes CSARGPNEQFF.

The rearrangement joins TRBV10-2 to TRBJ2-3; 7 bases fit TRBD1. With V trimmed by 6 bases and J by 0 bases, 3 bases remained unmatched. The length of the CDR3 is 14 residues. Germline V gene lookup returns CDR1 WSHSY and CDR2 SAAADI. The DNA of the CDR3 is TGCGCCAGCAGGCCGACAGGGAGCACAGATACGCAGTATTTT. Its protein is CASRPTGSTDTQYF.

This sequence joins TRBV2 and TRBJ1-6; possibly TRBD1 for D (5 bases). CDR1 and CDR2 from the germline V gene are SNHLY and FYNNEI. This CDR3 is 16 amino acids long. V was trimmed by 6 bases and J by 9 bases, leaving 21 bases between them. The CDR3 is CASSEDRVWGLSPLHF. CDR3 DNA sequence: TGTGCCAGCAGCGAGGATAGGGTTTGGGGCCTTTCACCCCTCCACTTT. The whole variable domain, filled in from reference TRBV2 and TRBJ1-6, reads EPEVTQTPSHQVTQMGQEVILRCVPISNHLYFYWYRQILGQKVEFLVSFYNNEISEKSEIFDDQFSVERPDGSNFTLKIRSTKLEDSAMYFCASSEDRVWGLSPLHFGNGTRLTVT.

This clone was detected only once. The rearrangement links TRBV18 to TRBJ1-2; 7 positions agree with TRBD1. This CDR3 has 16 residues. The V gene end was trimmed by 2 bases and the J gene end by 5 bases; junction bases not matched to a gene: 11. Germline values: CDR1 KGHSH, CDR2 LQKENI. The CDR3 DNA follows: TGTGCCAGCTCACCAGTGGATCGACAGGGAGGTTATGGCTACACCTTC. Translated: CASSPVDRQGGYGYTF.

This clone has just one count. The chain recombines TRBV10-3 with TRBJ1-4, with a weak D call TRBD1 (5 bases). The CDR3 sequence is 13 residues long. The V gene's germline CDR1 is ENHRY and CDR2 SYGVKD. Trimming removed 3 bases from V and 7 bases from J, with 9 bases in between. The CDR3 sequence: CAISDAQGEKLFF. The CDR3, as DNA: TGTGCCATCAGTGACGCCCAGGGTGAAAAACTGTTTTTT.

The chain employs TRBV3-1 (or the pseudogene TRBV3-2) and TRBJ2-1; 13 bases align to TRBD2. The CDR3 is 15 amino acids. Germline lookup yields CDR1 LGHDT and CDR2 YNNKEL (reference sequence). Trimming cost V 2 bases and J 7 bases; bases outside gene matches: 2. The CDR3 coding sequence is TGTGCCAGCAGCCAACCGGGACTAGCGGGGAATGAGCAGTTCTTC. Its protein is CASSQPGLAGNEQFF.

The rearrangement uses TRBV15 and TRBJ1-5; the match to TRBD1 covers 10 bases. V shed 2 bases, J shed 1 base, and the junction held 2 bases outside the gene matches. Germline V gives CDR1 LNHNV, CDR2 YYDKDF (reference sequence). This CDR3 comprises 16 residues. CDR3 in amino acids: CATSRLTGGSNQPQHF. The CDR3 DNA is TGTGCCACCAGCAGACTGACAGGGGGCAGCAATCAGCCCCAGCATTTT.

The chain carries TRBV6-2 or TRBV6-3 and TRBJ1-3, with D possibly matching TRBD1 (5 bases). Looked up from germline, CDR1 is MNHEY and CDR2 is SVGEGT. Trimming removed 6 bases from V and 2 bases from J, with 32 bases in between. This CDR3 is 21 amino acids long. The CDR3 protein is CASSHAKPVPAGWFTGNTIYF. The DNA for the CDR3 is TGTGCCAGCAGCCACGCCAAACCGGTTCCCGCAGGGTGGTTTACTGGAAACACCATATATTTT.

This clone was recorded only once. The chain is built from TRBV7-8 and TRBJ2-3, with 9 bases aligning to TRBD2. Looked up from germline, CDR1 is SGHVS and CDR2 is FQNEAQ. The CDR3 length is 17 residues. J was trimmed by 2 bases and V by 4 bases; bases with no gene match: 10. The CDR3 nucleotides are TGTGCCAGCAGCTCAGCCCACCTAGCGGGGATCACAGATACGCAGTATTTT. It is translated as CASSSAHLAGITDTQYF.

The chain recombines TRBV3-1 (or the pseudogene TRBV3-2) with TRBJ1-5; D is unresolved. Trimming removed 2 bases from V and 0 bases from J, with 8 bases in between. The CDR3 is 15 amino acids. Germline V lookup: CDR1 LGHDT, CDR2 YNNKEL (reference sequence). The CDR3 DNA sequence: TGTGCCAGCAGCCAAAGCTCCCATAGCAATCAGCCCCAGCATTTT. This encodes CASSQSSHSNQPQHF.

This clone was found a few times. V gene TRBV5-1 combines with J gene TRBJ2-1; 8 bases map to TRBD2. CDR3 length: 15 amino acids. After removal of 2 bases from V and 7 bases from J, the junction contained 8 bases not matched to a gene. Germline assignment: CDR1 SGHRS and CDR2 YFSETQ. The CDR3 sequence is CASSFGAGGMNEQFF. The CDR3 DNA reads TGCGCCAGCAGCTTTGGGGCGGGGGGAATGAATGAGCAGTTCTTC. Based on the CDR3 plus reference TRBV5-1 and TRBJ2-1, the full variable domain is KAGVTQTPRYLIKTRGQQVTLSCSPISGHRSVSWYQQTPGQGLQFLFEYFSETQRNKGNFPGRFSGRQFSNSRSEMNVSTLELGDSALYLCASSFGAGGMNEQFFGPGTRLTVL.

The chain employs TRBV21-1 and TRBJ2-1; the tabulated D call, TRBD2, remains unverified against the DNA. TRBV21-1 is described as a pseudogene. The length of the CDR3 is 21 residues. CDR3 loop: CASSKWRPDPLLPPLDNEQFF. CDR3 in DNA: TGTGCCAGCAGCAAATGGCGGCCAGACCCTTTGCTTCCCCCCCTTGACAATGAGCAGTTCTTC.

V usage is TRBV10-3 and J usage is TRBJ2-6, with 7 bases that match TRBD2. The germline CDR1 and CDR2 sequences are ENHRY and SYGVKD. This CDR3 contains 13 residues. V gave up 10 bases and J gave up 2 bases; unmatched junction bases: 2. The CDR3 loop is CATAGAGANVLTF. The CDR3 DNA reads as TGTGCCACCGCGGGGGCTGGGGCCAACGTCCTGACTTTC.

This sequence joins TRBV9 and TRBJ1-1; the match to TRBD1 covers 10 bases. This CDR3 contains 15 residues. V dropped 4 bases and J dropped 5; count of bases not matched to a gene: 8. Germline CDR1 SGDLS, CDR2 YYNGEE. DNA of the CDR3: TGTGCCAGCAGCCCCCACCTGGGACAGGGGACTGAAGCTTTCTTT. Protein product: CASSPHLGQGTEAFF. Based on the CDR3 plus reference TRBV9 and TRBJ1-1, the full variable domain is DSGVTQTPKHLITATGQRVTLRCSPRSGDLSVYWYQQSLDQGLQFLIQYYNGEERAKGNILERFSAQQFPDLHSELNLSSLELGDSALYFCASSPHLGQGTEAFFGQGTRLTVV.

The rearrangement joins TRBV2 to TRBJ1-1, with 8 bases matching TRBD1. The CDR3 covers 12 residues. The V and J ends lost 6 bases and 8 bases, in that order; junction bases with no gene match: 5. Germline V gene lookup returns CDR1 SNHLY and CDR2 FYNNEI. The CDR3 DNA reads TGTGCCAGCAGCCTCGACAGGGGAGAAGCTTTCTTT. Translating it yields CASSLDRGEAFF.

The chain uses TRBV9 and TRBJ2-2, with TRBD1 identical over 8 bases. V shed 3 bases, J shed 5 bases, and the junction held 6 bases outside the gene matches. Germline CDR1 is SGDLS and CDR2 is YYNGEE. CDR3 length: 15 amino acids. As DNA, the CDR3 is TGTGCCAGCAGCGCCCAGGGGGCTGGGACCGGGGAGCTGTTTTTT. Its protein is CASSAQGAGTGELFF.

The chain links TRBV30 to TRBJ1-3; D is perhaps TRBD1 (5 bases). V was shortened by 8 bases and J by 0 bases, with 11 bases between the two germline ends. Germline assignment: CDR1 GTSNPN and CDR2 SVGIG (reference sequence). The CDR3 covers 13 residues. The CDR3 sequence: CALWGGSGNTIYF. As DNA, the CDR3 is TGTGCCCTCTGGGGGGGCTCTGGAAACACCATATATTTT.

This clone was detected only once. The chain combines TRBV6-5 with TRBJ2-7; 10 bases align to TRBD1. V shed 5 bases, J shed 3 bases, and the junction held 4 bases outside the gene matches. The CDR3 runs 14 residues. CDR1 MNHEY and CDR2 SVGAGI come from the germline V gene. The DNA of the CDR3 is TGTGCCAGCAGTAGGGGGACAGGGGTCTACGAGCAGTACTTC. Amino acids: CASSRGTGVYEQYF.